This T cell receptor (beta chain) emerged from a study of vaccination and CD4 T cells after COVID-19. Study-wide context: All convalescent patients were nasal swab PCR positive for SARS-CoV-2; under 10 had mild and one severe disease. At a median approximately 71 days (range 14 to 241) after dose two, post-vaccine samples were obtained.

Sequence data for DNA of cultured CD4+ T cells were generated by the Oncomine TCR Beta short-read assay. One entry per CDR3 protein, called by TCRdb with MiXCR from the PCR reads. The sample carries around 21,000 distinct CDR3 sequences, less than 75% recorded once. The CDR3 spans 15 residues. Trimming removed 4 bases from V and 4 bases from J; junction bases left unmatched: 6. Worth noting for this clonotype: Its antigen is not known.

Treatment defined: approximately 9-day PBMC culture with coronavirus spike peptide pools or control peptides (ViraFEST assay). Broader study findings: For convalescent patients, 304 of the 307 vaccine-specific clones analyzed were classified as spike mono-reactive.

The receptor's source is a human donor who had recovered from COVID-19. The sequenced material came from CD4+ T cells from blood, cultured in vitro. The chain combines TRBV12-3 or TRBV12-4 with TRBJ1-1; 10 nucleotides align to TRBD1. The CDR3 DNA follows: TGTGCCAGCAGTTCCCGGACAGGGGGGATCACTGAAGCTTTCTTT. Translating it yields CASSSRTGGITEAFF.